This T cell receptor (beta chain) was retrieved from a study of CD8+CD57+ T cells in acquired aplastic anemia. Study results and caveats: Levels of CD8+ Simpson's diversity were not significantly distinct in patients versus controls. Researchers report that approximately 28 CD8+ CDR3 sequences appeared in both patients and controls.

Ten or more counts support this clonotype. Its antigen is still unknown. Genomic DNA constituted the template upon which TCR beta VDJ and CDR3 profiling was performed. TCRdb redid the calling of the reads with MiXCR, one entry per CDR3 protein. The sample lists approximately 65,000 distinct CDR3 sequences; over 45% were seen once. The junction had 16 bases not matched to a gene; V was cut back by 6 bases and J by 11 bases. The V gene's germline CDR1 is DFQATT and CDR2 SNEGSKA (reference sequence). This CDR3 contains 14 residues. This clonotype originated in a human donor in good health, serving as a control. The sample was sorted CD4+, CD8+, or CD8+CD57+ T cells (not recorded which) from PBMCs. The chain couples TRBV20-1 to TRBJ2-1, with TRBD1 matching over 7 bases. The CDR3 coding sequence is TGCAGTGCGACCGGACAGGCTGATGTCTATAAGCAGTTCTTC. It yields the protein CSATGQADVYKQFF.